Presented here are 14 T cell receptor beta chains from one specimen sequenced in a study of cytomegalovirus exposure and HLA in healthy donors. Repertoires were generated with immunoSEQ multiplex PCR, while TCRdb's copy carries only in-frame clones and drops some. The sample shows around 250,000 clones, around 87% of them seen only once. Sample: PBMCs. These receptors all come from a woman between 18 and 30 years old in good health and CMV-seronegative.

V gene TRBV30 combines with J gene TRBJ2-3, with D maybe TRBD2 (5 bases). The CDR3 is 15 amino acids. The V gene lost 3 bases and the J gene lost 1 base, with 14 bases spanning the gap. The germline gives CDR1 GTSNPN, CDR2 SVGIG (reference sequence). The CDR3, as DNA: TGTGCCTGGAGCTTCGGGCTAGCACGCACAGATACGCAGTATTTT. It encodes CAWSFGLARTDTQYF.

This clone has at least ten counts. V gene TRBV21-1 combines with J gene TRBJ2-7; TRBD2, the D gene given by the table, was not confirmed from the DNA. TRBV21-1 is a documented pseudogene. The CDR3 consists of 17 residues. CDR3 coding DNA: TGTGCCAGCAGCAAAGGGGCCGGGACTAGCGAATGCTACGAGCAGTACGTC. This gives the protein CASSKGAGTSECYEQYV.

The rearrangement links TRBV10-3 to TRBJ1-2; weak D call: TRBD1 (5 bases). CDR1 ENHRY and CDR2 SYGVKD come from the germline V gene. V lost 0 bases, J lost 6 bases, and 11 bases lay in between. The CDR3 extends over 14 amino acids. In DNA, the CDR3 is TGTGCCATCAGTGAGTCTGCGGGGGTTGATGGCTACACCTTC. Its translation: CAISESAGVDGYTF.

This chain joins TRBV5-1 and TRBJ2-5, with D uncertain. Between the trimmed V and J ends, which lost 0 bases and 2 bases, there was a span of 14 bases. The germline CDR1 and CDR2 sequences are SGHRS and YFSETQ. The CDR3 contains 16 residues. CDR3 sequence: CASSLGTVRTQETQYF. As DNA, the CDR3 is TGCGCCAGCAGCTTGGGAACAGTAAGAACTCAAGAGACCCAGTACTTC.

The chain uses TRBV27 and TRBJ1-5, with D possibly TRBD1 on 6 matching bases. Germline V gene lookup returns CDR1 MNHEY and CDR2 SMNVEV (reference sequence). CDR3 size: 17 residues. V lost 0 bases and J 0 bases, leaving 12 bases between the germline ends. The CDR3 reads CASSLSADRFSNQPQHF. For the CDR3, the DNA is TGTGCCAGCAGTTTATCTGCTGACAGGTTTAGCAATCAGCCCCAGCATTTT.

This chain links TRBV5-6 with TRBJ1-2; D may be TRBD1 (5 bases). This CDR3 has 11 amino acids. With 1 base removed from V and 7 bases from J, the gap between germline ends came to 5 bases. The germline CDR1 and CDR2 sequences are SGHDT and YYEEEE. CDR3 nucleotide sequence: TGTGCCAGCAGCTTGACAGGTGGCTACACCTTC. The encoded protein is CASSLTGGYTF.

The chain uses TRBV25-1 and TRBJ1-4; 9 bases map to TRBD1. This CDR3 has 14 residues. J gave up 5 bases and V 4 bases, and 2 bases lay outside the gene matches. In germline, CDR1 is MGHDK, CDR2 SYGVNS. CDR3 protein: CASSVGTGNEKLFF. CDR3 in DNA: TGTGCCAGCAGTGTTGGGACAGGGAATGAAAAACTGTTTTTT.

The CDR3 sequence: CASRPGLGTDTQYF. CDR3 sequence (DNA): TGTGCCAGCCGTCCGGGACTGGGCACAGATACGCAGTATTTT. The rearrangement links TRBV28 to TRBJ2-3, with D maybe TRBD2 (6 bases). The CDR3 covers 14 residues. V dropped 8 bases and J dropped 1 base, with 13 bases sitting between them. Germline CDR1 MDHEN, CDR2 SYDVKM. Combining the CDR3 with reference TRBV28 and TRBJ2-3 gives the whole variable domain DVKVTQSSRYLVKRTGEKVFLECVQDMDHENMFWYRQDPGLGLRLIYFSYDVKMKEKGDIPEGYSVSREKKERFSLILESASTNQTSMYLCASRPGLGTDTQYFGPGTRLTVL.

Concerning this clone: One junction end disagrees with the germline gene, perhaps due to a read error. The chain recombines TRBV7-9 with TRBJ2-5; D uncertain. This CDR3 is built from 13 residues. Germline V gene sequence: CDR1 SEHNR, CDR2 FQNEAQ (reference sequence). The CDR3 DNA reads TGTGCCAGCAGCTTAGCGATGATAGAGGCCCAGTACTTC. As protein: CASSLAMIEAQYF.

The V call is TRBV29-1, the J call TRBJ1-5, with D possibly being TRBD1 (5 bases). CDR1 is SQVTM, CDR2 ANQGSEA, per germline. CDR3 length: 15 residues. Trimming stripped 7 bases from V and 4 bases from J, with 20 bases between. As DNA, the CDR3 is TGCAGCGCCGTCCTGGGGCCCGATAGGAATCAGCCCCAGCATTTT. The encoded protein is CSAVLGPDRNQPQHF.

The chain employs TRBV28 and TRBJ1-2; weak D call: TRBD1 (6 bases). Trimming removed 5 bases from V and 0 bases from J, with 13 bases in between. CDR1 MDHEN and CDR2 SYDVKM come from the germline V gene. The CDR3 runs to 15 residues. CDR3 in amino acids: CASSLPTGTNYGYTF. The DNA of the CDR3 is TGTGCCAGCAGTCTCCCGACAGGAACTAACTATGGCTACACCTTC.

The rearrangement uses TRBV5-1 and TRBJ2-1, with 8 bases aligning to TRBD2. Germline V gene lookup returns CDR1 SGHRS and CDR2 YFSETQ. With 4 bases clipped from V and 0 bases from J, the junction kept 6 bases outside the gene matches. This CDR3 spans 16 amino acids. The CDR3 DNA follows: TGCGCCAGCAGCCCCGGGGGGGGGAGCTCCTACAATGAGCAGTTCTTC. It codes for CASSPGGGSSYNEQFF.

V and J are TRBV6-6 and TRBJ2-5; TRBD2 matches 7 bases. This CDR3 has 15 residues. From germline, CDR1 is MNHNY and CDR2 SVGAGI (reference sequence). V lost 1 base to trimming and J lost 1 base; unmatched junction nucleotides: 3. CDR3 in DNA: TGTGCCAGCAGTTACTTCAGGACTAGCCAAGAGACCCAGTACTTC. Its translation is CASSYFRTSQETQYF.

V gene TRBV7-2 combines with J gene TRBJ1-2; 8 nucleotides line up with TRBD1. CDR3 length: 15 residues. Per germline, CDR1 SGHTA and CDR2 FQGNSA. J lost 3 bases, V lost 1 base, and 4 bases had no gene match. CDR3 residues: CASSLGDRLYYGYTF. The CDR3 nucleotides read TGTGCCAGCAGCTTAGGGGACAGGCTATACTATGGCTACACCTTC.